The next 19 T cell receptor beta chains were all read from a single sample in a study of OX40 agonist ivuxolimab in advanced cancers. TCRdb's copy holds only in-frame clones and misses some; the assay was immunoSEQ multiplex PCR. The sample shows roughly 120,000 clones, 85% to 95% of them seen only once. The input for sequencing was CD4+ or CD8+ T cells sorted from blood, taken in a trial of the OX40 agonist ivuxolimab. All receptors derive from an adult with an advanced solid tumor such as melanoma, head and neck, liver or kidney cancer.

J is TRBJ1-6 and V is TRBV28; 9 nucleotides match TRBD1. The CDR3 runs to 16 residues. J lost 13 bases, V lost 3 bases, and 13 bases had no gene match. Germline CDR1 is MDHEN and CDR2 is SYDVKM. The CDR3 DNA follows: TGTGCCAGCAGTTTTTTGATTGGACAGGGGCCAAGTCCCCTCCACTTT. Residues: CASSFLIGQGPSPLHF.

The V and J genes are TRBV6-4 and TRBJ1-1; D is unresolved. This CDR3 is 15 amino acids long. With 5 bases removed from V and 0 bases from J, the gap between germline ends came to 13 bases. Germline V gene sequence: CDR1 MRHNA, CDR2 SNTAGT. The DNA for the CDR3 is TGTGCCAGCAGTCCTCAGTTCAATATGAACACTGAAGCTTTCTTT. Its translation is CASSPQFNMNTEAFF.

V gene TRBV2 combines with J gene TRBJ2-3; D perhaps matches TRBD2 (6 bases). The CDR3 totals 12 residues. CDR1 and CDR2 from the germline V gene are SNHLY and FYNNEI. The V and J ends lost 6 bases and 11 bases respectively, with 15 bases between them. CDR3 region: CASRPRRGGQYF. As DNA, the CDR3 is TGTGCCAGCAGACCTAGGCGGGGAGGGCAGTATTTT.

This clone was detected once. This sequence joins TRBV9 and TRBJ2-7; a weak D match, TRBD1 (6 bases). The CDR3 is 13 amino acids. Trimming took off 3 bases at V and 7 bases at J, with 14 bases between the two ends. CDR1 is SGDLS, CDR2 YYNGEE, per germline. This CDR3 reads CASSATGNGEQYF. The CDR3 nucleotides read TGTGCCAGCAGCGCAACAGGGAATGGAGAGCAGTACTTC.

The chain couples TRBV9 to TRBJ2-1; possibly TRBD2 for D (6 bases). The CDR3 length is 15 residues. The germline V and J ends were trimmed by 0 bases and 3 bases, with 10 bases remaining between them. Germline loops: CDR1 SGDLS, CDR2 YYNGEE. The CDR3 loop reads CASSVAGRDYNEQFF. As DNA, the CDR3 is TGTGCCAGCAGCGTAGCTGGGCGGGACTACAATGAGCAGTTCTTC.

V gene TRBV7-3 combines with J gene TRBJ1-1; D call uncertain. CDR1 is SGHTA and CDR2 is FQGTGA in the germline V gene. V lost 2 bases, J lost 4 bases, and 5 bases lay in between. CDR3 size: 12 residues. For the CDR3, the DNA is TGTGCCAGCAGCTTAGAACCCACTGAAGCTTTCTTT. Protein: CASSLEPTEAFF.

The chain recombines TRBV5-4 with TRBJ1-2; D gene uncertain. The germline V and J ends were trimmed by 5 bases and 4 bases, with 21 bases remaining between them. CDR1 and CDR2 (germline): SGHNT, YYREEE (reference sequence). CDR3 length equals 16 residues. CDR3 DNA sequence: TGTGCCAGCAGATCATCCGGCGTTACGAAAGGCTATGGCTACACCTTC. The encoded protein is CASRSSGVTKGYGYTF.

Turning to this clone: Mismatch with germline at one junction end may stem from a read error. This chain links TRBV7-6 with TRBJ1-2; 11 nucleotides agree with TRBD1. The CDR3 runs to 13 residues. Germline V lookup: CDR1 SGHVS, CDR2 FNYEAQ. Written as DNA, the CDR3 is TGTGCCAGCAGCCGAGCCCTGGGACAGGGGGTAATCTTC. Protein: CASSRALGQGVIF. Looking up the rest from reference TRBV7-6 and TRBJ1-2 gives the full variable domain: GAGVSQSPRYKVTKRGQDVALRCDPISGHVSLYWYRQALGQGPEFLTYFNYEAQQDKSGLPNDRFSAERPEGSISTLTIQRTEQRDSAMYRCASSRALGQGVIFGSGTRLTVV.

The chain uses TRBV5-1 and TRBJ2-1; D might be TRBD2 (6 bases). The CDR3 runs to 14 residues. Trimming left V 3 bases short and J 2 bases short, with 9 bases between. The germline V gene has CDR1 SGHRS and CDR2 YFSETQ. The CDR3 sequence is CASSSSVPYNEQFF. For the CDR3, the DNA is TGCGCCAGCAGCTCTAGCGTCCCCTACAATGAGCAGTTCTTC.

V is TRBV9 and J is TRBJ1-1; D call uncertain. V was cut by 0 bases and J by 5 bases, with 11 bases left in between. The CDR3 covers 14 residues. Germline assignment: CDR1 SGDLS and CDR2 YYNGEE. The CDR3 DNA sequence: TGTGCCAGCAGCGTAGAGTGGGGAGGGACTGAAGCTTTCTTT. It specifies CASSVEWGGTEAFF.

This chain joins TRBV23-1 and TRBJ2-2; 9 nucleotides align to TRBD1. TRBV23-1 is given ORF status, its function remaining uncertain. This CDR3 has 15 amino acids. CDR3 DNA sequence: TGCGCAAACTCGCCCGGACAGGGGCTCACCGGGGAGCTGTTTTTT. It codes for CANSPGQGLTGELFF.

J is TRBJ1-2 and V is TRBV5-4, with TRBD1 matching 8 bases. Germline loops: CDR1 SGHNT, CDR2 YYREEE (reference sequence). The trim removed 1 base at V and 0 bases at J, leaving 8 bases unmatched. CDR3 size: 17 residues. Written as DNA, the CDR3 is TGTGCCAGCAGCTTGTCCCCTGGACAGGGCGCTAACTATGGCTACACCTTC. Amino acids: CASSLSPGQGANYGYTF.

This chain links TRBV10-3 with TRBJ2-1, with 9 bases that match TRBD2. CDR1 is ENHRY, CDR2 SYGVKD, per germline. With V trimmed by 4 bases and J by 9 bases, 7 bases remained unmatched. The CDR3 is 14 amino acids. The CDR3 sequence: CAISVREGQSEQFF. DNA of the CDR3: TGTGCCATCAGTGTGCGGGAGGGCCAGAGTGAGCAGTTCTTC.

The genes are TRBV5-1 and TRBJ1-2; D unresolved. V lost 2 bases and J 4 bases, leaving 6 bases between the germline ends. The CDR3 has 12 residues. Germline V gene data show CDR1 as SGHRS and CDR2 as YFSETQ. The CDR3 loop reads CASSFNSYGYTF. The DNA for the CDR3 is TGCGCCAGCAGCTTTAACAGCTATGGCTACACCTTC.

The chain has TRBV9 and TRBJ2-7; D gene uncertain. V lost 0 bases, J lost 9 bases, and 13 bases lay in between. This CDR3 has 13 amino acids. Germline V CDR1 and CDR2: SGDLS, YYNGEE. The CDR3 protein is CASSVDASPRQYF. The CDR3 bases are TGTGCCAGCAGCGTAGATGCTTCCCCGCGGCAGTACTTC. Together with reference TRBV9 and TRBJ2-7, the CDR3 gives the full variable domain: DSGVTQTPKHLITATGQRVTLRCSPRSGDLSVYWYQQSLDQGLQFLIQYYNGEERAKGNILERFSAQQFPDLHSELNLSSLELGDSALYFCASSVDASPRQYFGPGTRLTVT.

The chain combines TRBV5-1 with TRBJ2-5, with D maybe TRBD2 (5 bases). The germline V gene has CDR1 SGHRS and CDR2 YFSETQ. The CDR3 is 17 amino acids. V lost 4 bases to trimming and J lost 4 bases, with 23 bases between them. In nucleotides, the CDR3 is TGCGCCAGCAGCCCTCCCACGGGGTCTGGTGGAGGAGAGACCCAGTACTTC. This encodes CASSPPTGSGGGETQYF.

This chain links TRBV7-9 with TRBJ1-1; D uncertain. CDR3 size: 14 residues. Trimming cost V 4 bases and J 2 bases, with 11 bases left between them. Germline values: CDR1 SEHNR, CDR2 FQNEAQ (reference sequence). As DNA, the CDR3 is TGTGCCAGCAGCTCTTCGGGATCAAACACTGAAGCTTTCTTT. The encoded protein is CASSSSGSNTEAFF.

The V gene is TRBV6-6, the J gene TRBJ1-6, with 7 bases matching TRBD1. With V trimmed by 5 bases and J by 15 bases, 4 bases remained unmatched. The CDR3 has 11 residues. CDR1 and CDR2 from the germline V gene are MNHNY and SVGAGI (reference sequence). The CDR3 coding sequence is TGTGCCAGCAGTGCGGGACAGCGCCTCCACTTT. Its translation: CASSAGQRLHF.

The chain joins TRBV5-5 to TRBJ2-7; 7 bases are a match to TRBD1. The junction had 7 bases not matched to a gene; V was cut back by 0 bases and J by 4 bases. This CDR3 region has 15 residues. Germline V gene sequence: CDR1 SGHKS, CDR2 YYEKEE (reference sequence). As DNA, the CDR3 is TGTGCCAGCAGCTTGGCACAGGGGTCCCTTTACGAGCAGTACTTC. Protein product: CASSLAQGSLYEQYF. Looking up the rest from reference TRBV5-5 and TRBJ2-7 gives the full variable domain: DAGVTQSPTHLIKTRGQQVTLRCSPISGHKSVSWYQQVLGQGPQFIFQYYEKEERGRGNFPDRFSARQFPNYSSELNVNALLLGDSALYLCASSLAQGSLYEQYFGPGTRLTVT.